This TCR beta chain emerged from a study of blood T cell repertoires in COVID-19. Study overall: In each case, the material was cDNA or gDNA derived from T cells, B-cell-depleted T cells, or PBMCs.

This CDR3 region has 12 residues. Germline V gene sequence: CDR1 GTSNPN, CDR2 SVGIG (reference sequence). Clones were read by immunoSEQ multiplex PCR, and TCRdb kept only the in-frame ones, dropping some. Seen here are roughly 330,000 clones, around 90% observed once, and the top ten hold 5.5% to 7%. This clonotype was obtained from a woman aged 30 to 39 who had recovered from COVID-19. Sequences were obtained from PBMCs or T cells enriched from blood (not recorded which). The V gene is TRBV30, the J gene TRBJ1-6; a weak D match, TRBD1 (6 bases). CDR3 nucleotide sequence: TGTGCTGCGGACAGAGGAGGCTCACCCCTCCACTTT. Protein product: CAADRGGSPLHF.